This T cell receptor beta chain appears in the sequencing data of a study of beta chain features in type 1 diabetes. Germline CDR1 SGDLS, CDR2 YYNGEE. CDR3 length equals 18 residues. V was pared by 0 bases and J by 0 bases, with 6 bases of the junction left unmatched. The authors reverse transcribed all of the isolated RNA, so sequencing captured expressed TCRB transcripts. Using immunoSEQ multiplex PCR, the repertoire was profiled, and TCRdb retains in-frame clones only, with some absent. The table includes approximately 250,000 clones, roughly 13% detected once. Using CD45RO/CCR7/CD25/CD127/CD95/CD27, CD4+ naive, central memory, regulatory and stem cell-like memory cells were sorted.

The sample consisted of naive CD4+ T cells from blood. The receptor's source is a woman aged 40 to 49 in good health. The chain has TRBV9 and TRBJ2-6; 7 positions agree with TRBD1. CDR3 sequence: CASSVAPGQFSGANVLTF. CDR3 bases: TGTGCCAGCAGCGTAGCCCCGGGACAGTTCTCTGGGGCCAACGTCCTGACTTTC.